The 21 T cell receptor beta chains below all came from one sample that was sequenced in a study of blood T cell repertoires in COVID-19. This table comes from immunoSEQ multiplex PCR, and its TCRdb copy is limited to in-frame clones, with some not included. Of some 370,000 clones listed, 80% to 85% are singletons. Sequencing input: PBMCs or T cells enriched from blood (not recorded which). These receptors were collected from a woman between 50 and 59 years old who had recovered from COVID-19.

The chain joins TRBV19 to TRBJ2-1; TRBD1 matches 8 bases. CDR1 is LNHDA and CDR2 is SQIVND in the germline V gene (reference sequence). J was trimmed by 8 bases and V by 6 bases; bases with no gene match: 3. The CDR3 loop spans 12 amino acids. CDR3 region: CASRQTGDEQFF. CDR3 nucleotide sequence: TGTGCCAGTAGGCAGACAGGGGATGAGCAGTTCTTC. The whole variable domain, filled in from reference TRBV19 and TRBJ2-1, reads DGGITQSPKYLFRKEGQNVTLSCEQNLNHDAMYWYRQDPGQGLRLIYYSQIVNDFQKGDIAEGYSVSREKKESFPLTVTSAQKNPTAFYLCASRQTGDEQFFGPGTRLTVL.

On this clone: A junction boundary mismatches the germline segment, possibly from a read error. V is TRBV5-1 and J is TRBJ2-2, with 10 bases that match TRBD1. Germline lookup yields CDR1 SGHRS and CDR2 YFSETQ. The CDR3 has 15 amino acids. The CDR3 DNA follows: TGCGCCAGCAGCGCGGGACAGGGGAACGCCGGGGAGCTGTTTTTT. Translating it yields CASSAGQGNAGELFF. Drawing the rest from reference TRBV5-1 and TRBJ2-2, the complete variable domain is KAGVTQTPRYLIKTRGQQVTLSCSPISGHRSVSWYQQTPGQGLQFLFEYFSETQRNKGNFPGRFSGRQFSNSRSEMNVSTLELGDSALYLCASSAGQGNAGELFFGEGSRLTVL.

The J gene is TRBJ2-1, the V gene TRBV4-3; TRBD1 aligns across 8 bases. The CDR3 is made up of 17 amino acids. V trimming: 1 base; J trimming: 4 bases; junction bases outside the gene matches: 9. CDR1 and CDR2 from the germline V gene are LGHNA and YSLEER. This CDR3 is CASSQAPGTGNYNEQFF. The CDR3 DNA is TGCGCCAGCAGCCAAGCTCCCGGGACAGGAAATTACAATGAGCAGTTCTTC.

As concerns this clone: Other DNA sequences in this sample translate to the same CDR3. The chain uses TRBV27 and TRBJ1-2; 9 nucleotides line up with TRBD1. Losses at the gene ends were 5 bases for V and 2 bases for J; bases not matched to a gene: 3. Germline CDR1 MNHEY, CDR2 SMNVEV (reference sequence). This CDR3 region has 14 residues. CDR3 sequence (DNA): TGTGCCAGCAGTCGGGACAGGGCGAACTATGGCTACACCTTC. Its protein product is CASSRDRANYGYTF.

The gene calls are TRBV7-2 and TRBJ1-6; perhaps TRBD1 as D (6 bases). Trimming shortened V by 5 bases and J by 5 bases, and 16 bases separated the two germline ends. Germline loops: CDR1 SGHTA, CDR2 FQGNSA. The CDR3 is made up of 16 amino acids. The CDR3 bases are TGTGCCAGCAGCCATACTACAGGGTCCAATAATTCACCCCTCCACTTT. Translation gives CASSHTTGSNNSPLHF.

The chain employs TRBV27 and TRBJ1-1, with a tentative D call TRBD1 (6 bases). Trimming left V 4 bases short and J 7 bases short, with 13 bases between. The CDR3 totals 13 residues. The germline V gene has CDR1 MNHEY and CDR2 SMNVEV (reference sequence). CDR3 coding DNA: TGTGCCAGCAGTTCCAGGACAGAAGATGAAGCTTTCTTT. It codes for CASSSRTEDEAFF.

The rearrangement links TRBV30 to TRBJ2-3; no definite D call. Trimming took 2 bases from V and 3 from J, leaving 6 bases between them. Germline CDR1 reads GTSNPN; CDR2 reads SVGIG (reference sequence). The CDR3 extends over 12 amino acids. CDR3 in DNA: TGTGCCTGGAGTACCGGGACAGATACGCAGTATTTT. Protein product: CAWSTGTDTQYF. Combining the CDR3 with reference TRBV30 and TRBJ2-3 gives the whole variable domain SQTIHQWPATLVQPVGSPLSLECTVEGTSNPNLYWYRQAAGRGLQLLFYSVGIGQISSEVPQNLSASRPQDRQFILSSKKLLLSDSGFYLCAWSTGTDTQYFGPGTRLTVL.

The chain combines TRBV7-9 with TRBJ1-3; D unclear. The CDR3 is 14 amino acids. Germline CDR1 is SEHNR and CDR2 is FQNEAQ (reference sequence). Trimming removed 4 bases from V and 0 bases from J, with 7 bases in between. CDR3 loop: CASSSGSSGNTIYF. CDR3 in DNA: TGTGCCAGCAGCTCCGGTAGCTCTGGAAACACCATATATTTT.

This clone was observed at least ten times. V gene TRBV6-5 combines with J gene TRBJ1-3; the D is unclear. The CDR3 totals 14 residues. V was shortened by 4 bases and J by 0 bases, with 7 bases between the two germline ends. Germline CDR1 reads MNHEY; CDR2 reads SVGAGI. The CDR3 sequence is CASSSIHSGNTIYF. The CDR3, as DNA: TGTGCCAGCAGTTCCATCCACTCTGGAAACACCATATATTTT.

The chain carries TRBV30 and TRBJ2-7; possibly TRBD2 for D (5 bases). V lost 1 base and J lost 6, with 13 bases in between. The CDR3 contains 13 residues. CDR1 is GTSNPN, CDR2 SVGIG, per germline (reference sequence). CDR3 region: CAWSGGFGVEQYF. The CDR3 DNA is TGTGCCTGGAGTGGAGGGTTCGGGGTCGAGCAGTACTTC.

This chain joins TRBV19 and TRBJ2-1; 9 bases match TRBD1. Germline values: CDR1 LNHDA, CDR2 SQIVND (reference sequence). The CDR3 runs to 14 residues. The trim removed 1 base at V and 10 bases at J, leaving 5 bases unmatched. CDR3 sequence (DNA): TGTGCCAGTAGTATAGGAGGACAGGGGCCGGAGCAGTTCTTC. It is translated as CASSIGGQGPEQFF.

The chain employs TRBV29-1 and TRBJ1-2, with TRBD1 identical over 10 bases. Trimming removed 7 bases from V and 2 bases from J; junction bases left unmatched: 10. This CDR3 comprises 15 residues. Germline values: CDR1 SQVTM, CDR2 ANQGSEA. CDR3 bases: TGCAGCGCTTACTCCCCGGGACAGGGGAACTATGGCTACACCTTC. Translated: CSAYSPGQGNYGYTF.

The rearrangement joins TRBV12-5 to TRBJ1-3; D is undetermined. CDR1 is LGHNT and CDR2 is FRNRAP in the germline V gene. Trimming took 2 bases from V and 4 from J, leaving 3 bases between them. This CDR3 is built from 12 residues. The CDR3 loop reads CASGLIGNTIYF. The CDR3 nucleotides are TGTGCTAGTGGTTTGATAGGAAACACCATATATTTT.

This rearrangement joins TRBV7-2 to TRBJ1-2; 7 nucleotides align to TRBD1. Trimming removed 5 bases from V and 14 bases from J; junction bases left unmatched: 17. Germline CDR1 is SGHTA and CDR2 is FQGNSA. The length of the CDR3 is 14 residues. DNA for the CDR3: TGTGCCAGCAGCCCACAGGGGCCGCCCTACAACCCGACCTTC. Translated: CASSPQGPPYNPTF. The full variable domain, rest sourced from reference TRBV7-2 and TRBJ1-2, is GAGVSQSPSNKVTEKGKDVELRCDPISGHTALYWYRQSLGQGLEFLIYFQGNSAPDKSGLPSDRFSAERTGGSVSTLTIQRTQQEDSAVYLCASSPQGPPYNPTFGSGTRLTVV.

CDR3 DNA sequence: TGCAGCGCCCGATCTACCTTGAACACTGAAGCTTTCTTT. Protein: CSARSTLNTEAFF. The chain links TRBV29-1 to TRBJ1-1; D unclear. CDR1 SQVTM and CDR2 ANQGSEA come from the germline V gene. The CDR3 contains 13 residues. Trimming removed 7 bases at V and 0 bases at J, with 12 bases between.

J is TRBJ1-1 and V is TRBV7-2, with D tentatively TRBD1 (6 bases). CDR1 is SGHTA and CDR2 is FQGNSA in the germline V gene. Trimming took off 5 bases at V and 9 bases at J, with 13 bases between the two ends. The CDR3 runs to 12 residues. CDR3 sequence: CASSLGTPKAFF. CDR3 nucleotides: TGTGCCAGCAGCCTAGGGACACCTAAAGCTTTCTTT.

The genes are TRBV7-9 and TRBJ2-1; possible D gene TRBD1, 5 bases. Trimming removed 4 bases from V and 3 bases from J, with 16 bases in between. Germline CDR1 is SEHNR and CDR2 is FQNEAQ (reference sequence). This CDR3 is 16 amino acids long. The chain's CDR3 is CASSSWGGWGYNEQFF. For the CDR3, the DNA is TGTGCCAGCAGCTCCTGGGGCGGTTGGGGCTACAATGAGCAGTTCTTC.

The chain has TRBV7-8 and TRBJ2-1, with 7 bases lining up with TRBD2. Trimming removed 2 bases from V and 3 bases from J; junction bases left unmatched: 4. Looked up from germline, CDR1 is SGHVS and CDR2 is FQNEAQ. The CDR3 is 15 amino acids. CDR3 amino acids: CASSLLSSGYNEQFF. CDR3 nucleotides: TGTGCCAGCAGCTTACTGTCTAGCGGCTACAATGAGCAGTTCTTC. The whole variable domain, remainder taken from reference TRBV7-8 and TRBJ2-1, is GAGVSQSPRYKVAKRGQDVALRCDPISGHVSLFWYQQALGQGPEFLTYFQNEAQLDKSGLPSDRFFAERPEGSVSTLKIQRTQQEDSAVYLCASSLLSSGYNEQFFGPGTRLTVL.

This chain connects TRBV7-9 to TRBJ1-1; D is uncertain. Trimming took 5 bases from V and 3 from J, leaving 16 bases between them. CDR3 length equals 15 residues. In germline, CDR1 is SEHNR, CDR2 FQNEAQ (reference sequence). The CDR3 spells CASSRIGPEHTEAFF. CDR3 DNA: TGTGCCAGCAGCCGTATTGGCCCTGAACACACTGAAGCTTTCTTT.

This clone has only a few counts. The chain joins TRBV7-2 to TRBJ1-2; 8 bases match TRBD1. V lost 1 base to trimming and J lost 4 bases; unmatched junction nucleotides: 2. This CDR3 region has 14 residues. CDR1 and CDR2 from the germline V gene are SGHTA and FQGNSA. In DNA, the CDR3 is TGTGCCAGCAGCTTAGATACAGGGGGCTATGGCTACACCTTC. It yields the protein CASSLDTGGYGYTF.

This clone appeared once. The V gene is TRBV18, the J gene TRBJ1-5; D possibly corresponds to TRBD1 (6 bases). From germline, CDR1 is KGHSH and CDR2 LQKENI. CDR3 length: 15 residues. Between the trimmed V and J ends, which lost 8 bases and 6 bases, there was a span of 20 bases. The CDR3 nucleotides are TGTGCCAGCCCGTTGGGGCAGGGGCAAGGTCAGCCCCAGCATTTT. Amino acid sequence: CASPLGQGQGQPQHF.